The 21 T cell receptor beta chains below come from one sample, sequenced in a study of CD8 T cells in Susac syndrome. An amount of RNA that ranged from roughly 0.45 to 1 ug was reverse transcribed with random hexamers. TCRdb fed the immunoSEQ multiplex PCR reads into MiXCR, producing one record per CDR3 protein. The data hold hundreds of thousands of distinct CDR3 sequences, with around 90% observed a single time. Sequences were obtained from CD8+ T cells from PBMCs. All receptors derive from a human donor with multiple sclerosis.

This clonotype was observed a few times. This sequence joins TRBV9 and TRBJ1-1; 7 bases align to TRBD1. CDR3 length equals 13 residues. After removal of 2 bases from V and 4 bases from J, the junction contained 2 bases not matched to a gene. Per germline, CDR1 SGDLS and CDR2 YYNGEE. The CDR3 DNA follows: TGTGCCAGCAGCGTCGGGACAGTCACTGAAGCTTTCTTT. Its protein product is CASSVGTVTEAFF.

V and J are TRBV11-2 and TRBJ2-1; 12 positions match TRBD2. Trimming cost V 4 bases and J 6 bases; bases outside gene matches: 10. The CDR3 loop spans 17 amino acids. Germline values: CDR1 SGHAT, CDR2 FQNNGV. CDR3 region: CASSSPLAGGRSNEQFF. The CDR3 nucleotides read TGTGCCAGCAGCTCCCCACTAGCGGGAGGAAGGTCCAATGAGCAGTTCTTC.

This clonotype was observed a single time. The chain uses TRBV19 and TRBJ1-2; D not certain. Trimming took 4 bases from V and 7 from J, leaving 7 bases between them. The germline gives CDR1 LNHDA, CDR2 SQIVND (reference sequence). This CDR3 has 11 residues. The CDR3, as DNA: TGTGCCAGTAGTAAGTCCGTTGGCTACACCTTC. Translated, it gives CASSKSVGYTF.

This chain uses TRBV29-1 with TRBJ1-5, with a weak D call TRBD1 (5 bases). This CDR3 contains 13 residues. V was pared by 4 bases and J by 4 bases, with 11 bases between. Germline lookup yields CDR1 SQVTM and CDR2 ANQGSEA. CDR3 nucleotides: TGCAGCGTTGGGGCAGGACAAAATCAGCCCCAGCATTTT. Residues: CSVGAGQNQPQHF.

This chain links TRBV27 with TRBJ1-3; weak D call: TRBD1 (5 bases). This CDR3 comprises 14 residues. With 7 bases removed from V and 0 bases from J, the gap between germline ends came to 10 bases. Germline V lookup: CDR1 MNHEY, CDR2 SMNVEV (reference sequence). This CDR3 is CASKGISSGNTIYF. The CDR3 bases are TGTGCCAGCAAGGGGATTAGCTCTGGAAACACCATATATTTT.

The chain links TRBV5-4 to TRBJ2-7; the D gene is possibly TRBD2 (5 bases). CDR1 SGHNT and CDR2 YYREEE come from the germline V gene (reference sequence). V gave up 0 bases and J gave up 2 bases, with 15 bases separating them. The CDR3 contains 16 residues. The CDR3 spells CASSLAEGNPTYEQYF. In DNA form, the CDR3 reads TGTGCCAGCAGCTTGGCCGAGGGCAATCCCACCTACGAGCAGTACTTC.

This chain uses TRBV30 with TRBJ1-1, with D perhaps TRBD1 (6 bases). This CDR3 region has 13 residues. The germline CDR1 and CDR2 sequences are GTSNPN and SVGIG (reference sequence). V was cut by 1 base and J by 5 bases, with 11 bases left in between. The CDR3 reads CAWSGGHPTEAFF. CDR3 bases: TGTGCCTGGAGTGGGGGACACCCGACTGAAGCTTTCTTT.

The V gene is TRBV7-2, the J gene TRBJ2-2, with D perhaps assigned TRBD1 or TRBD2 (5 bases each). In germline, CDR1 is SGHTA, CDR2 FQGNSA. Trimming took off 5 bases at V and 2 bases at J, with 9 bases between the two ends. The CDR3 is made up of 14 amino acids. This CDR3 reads CASSTGTNTGELFF. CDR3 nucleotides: TGTGCCAGCAGCACTGGGACCAACACCGGGGAGCTGTTTTTT.

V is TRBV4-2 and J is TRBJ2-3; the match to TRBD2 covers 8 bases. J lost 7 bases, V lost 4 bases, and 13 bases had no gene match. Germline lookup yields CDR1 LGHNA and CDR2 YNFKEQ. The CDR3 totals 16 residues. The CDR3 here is CASSRPTSGPSHTQYF. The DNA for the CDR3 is TGTGCCAGCAGCCGACCCACTAGCGGCCCCTCCCATACGCAGTATTTT.

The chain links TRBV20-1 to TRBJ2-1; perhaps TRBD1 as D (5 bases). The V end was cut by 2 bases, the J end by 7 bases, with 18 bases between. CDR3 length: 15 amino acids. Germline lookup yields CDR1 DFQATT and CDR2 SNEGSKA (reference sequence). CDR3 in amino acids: CSARKPGKVGNEQFF. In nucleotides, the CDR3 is TGCAGTGCTAGAAAGCCAGGGAAGGTTGGGAATGAGCAGTTCTTC.

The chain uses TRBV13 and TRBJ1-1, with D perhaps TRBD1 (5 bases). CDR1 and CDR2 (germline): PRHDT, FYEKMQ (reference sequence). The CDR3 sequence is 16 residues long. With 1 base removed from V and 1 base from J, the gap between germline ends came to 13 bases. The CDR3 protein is CASSLAGQGANTEAFF. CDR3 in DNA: TGTGCCAGCAGCTTAGCAGGTCAGGGTGCGAACACTGAAGCTTTCTTT. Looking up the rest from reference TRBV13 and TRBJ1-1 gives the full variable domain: AAGVIQSPRHLIKEKRETATLKCYPIPRHDTVYWYQQGPGQDPQFLISFYEKMQSDKGSIPDRFSAQQFSDYHSELNMSSLELGDSALYFCASSLAGQGANTEAFFGQGTRLTVV.

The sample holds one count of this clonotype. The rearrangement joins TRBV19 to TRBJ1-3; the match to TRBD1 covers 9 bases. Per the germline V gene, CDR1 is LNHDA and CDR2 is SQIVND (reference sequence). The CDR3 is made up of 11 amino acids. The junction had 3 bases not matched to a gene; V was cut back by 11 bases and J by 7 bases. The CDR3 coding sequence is TGTGCCGCAGGACAGGGGAACACCATATATTTT. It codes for CAAGQGNTIYF.

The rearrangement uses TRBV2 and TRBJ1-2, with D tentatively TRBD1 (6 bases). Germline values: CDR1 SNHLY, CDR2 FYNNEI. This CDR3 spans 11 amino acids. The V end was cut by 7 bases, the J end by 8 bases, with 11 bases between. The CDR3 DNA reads TGTGCCAGCACACAGGGAGGCGGCTACACCTTC. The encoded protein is CASTQGGGYTF.

CDR3 in amino acids: CASSEAKYYSGGNEQFF. In nucleotides, the CDR3 is TGCGCCAGCAGCGAAGCCAAGTATTATTCGGGCGGCAATGAGCAGTTCTTC. This rearrangement joins TRBV4-3 to TRBJ2-1; D gene uncertain. The V end was cut by 5 bases, the J end by 6 bases, with 23 bases between. From germline, CDR1 is LGHNA and CDR2 YSLEER. This CDR3 is 17 amino acids long.

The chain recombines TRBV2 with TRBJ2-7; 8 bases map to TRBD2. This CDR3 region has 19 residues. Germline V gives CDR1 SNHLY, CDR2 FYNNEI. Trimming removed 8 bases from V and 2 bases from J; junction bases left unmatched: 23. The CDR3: CASCDSVTERGSSAYEQYF. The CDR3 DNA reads TGTGCCAGCTGCGACTCCGTAACAGAGCGGGGGAGTAGTGCCTACGAGCAGTACTTC.

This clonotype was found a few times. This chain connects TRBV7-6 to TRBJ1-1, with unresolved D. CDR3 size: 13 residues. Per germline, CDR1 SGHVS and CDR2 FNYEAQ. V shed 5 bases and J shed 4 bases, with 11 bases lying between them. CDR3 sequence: CASSRGKVTEAFF. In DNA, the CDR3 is TGTGCCAGCAGCCGAGGGAAGGTCACTGAAGCTTTCTTT.

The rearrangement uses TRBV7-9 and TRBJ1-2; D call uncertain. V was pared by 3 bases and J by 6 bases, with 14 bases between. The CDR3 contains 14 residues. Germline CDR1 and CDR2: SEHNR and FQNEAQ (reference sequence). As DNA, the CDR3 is TGTGCCAGCAGCTTCCTCCGGCCGGGTGATGGCTACACCTTC. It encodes CASSFLRPGDGYTF.

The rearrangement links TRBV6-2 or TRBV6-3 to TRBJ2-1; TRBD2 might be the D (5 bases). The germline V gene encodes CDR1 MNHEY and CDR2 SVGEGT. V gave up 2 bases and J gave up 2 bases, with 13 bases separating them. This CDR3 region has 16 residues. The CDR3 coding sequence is TGTGCCAGCAGTTACGATTCCGGGGTTACCTACAATGAGCAGTTCTTC. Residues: CASSYDSGVTYNEQFF.

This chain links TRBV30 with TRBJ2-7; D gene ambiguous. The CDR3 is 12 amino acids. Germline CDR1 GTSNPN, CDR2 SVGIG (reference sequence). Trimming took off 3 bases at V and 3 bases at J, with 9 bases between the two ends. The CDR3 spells CAWSDGRYEQYF. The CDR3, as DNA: TGTGCCTGGAGCGATGGCCGCTACGAGCAGTACTTC.

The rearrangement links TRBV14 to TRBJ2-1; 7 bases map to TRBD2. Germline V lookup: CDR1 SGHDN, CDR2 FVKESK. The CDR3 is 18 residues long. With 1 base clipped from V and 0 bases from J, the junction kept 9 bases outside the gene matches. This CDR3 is CASSQAPWGEGSYNEQFF. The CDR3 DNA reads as TGTGCCAGCAGCCAAGCCCCGTGGGGGGAGGGCTCCTACAATGAGCAGTTCTTC.

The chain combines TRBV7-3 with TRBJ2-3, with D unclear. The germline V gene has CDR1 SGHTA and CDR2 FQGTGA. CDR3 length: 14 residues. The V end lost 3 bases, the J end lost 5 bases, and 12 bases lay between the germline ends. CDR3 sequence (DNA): TGTGCCAGCAGCTTCGGCATTTCCGGAGATACGCAGTATTTT. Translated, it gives CASSFGISGDTQYF.